The TCR beta chain described here comes from a study of CD8 T cells in Susac syndrome. This clonotype was detected a few times. CDR1 is MNHNY and CDR2 is SVGAGI in the germline V gene (reference sequence). The ends were cut back, 4 bases at V and 4 bases at J, with 0 bases in the middle. The CDR3 length is 10 residues. Negative isolation was used for CD8+ and CD4+ T cells, and FACS enrichment was applied to TEMRA cells. RNA amounts of roughly 0.45 to 1 ug underwent reverse transcription with random hexamers. TCRdb analysed the immunoSEQ multiplex PCR reads with MiXCR anew, one entry per CDR3 protein. This table has about 120,000 distinct CDR3 sequences, about nine tenths appearing once.

This receptor was taken from a human donor in good health. What was sequenced was CD4+ T cells from PBMCs. V is TRBV6-6 and J is TRBJ2-3; D uncertain. The CDR3 DNA sequence: TGTGCCAGCAGTTCAGATACGCAGTATTTT. Its protein product is CASSSDTQYF.